A selection of T cell receptor beta chains follows, all from one sample in a study of cytomegalovirus exposure and HLA in healthy donors. Produced via immunoSEQ multiplex PCR; TCRdb's table is partial and in-frame only. Of 75,000 to 90,000 clones in the sample, 78% are singletons; the top ten hold 3.5% to 5.5%. The sequencing sample was made of PBMCs. The receptors originated from a man aged 40-49 years in good health and CMV-seronegative. CDR3s include the opening cysteine and the closing phenylalanine or tryptophan. The D gene is left open where the match is weak. Where a row states a size, it is once, few, many or the class of an expanded clone; other rows omit it.

CDR3nt: TGTGCCAGCAGAGAGACTGGACAGGGGGCTGAAGCTTTCTTT
CDR3aa: CASRETGQGAEAFF
v_gene: TRBV28
abundance: -
d_gene: TRBD1
j_gene: TRBJ1-1

CDR3nt: TGTGCCAGCAGTTTGAGCAGAGCGTACAATGAGCAGTTCTTC
CDR3aa: CASSLSRAYNEQFF
v_gene: TRBV27
abundance: -
d_gene: -
j_gene: TRBJ2-1

CDR3nt: TGTGCCAGCAGCTTGATTCGACTAGCGGGAGGCATATCTGGGGCCAACGTCCTGACTTTC
CDR3aa: CASSLIRLAGGISGANVLTF
v_gene: TRBV7-8
abundance: -
d_gene: TRBD2
j_gene: TRBJ2-6

CDR3nt: TGCGCCAGCAGCCCGGGACTACCTAACACCTACGAGCAGTACTTC
CDR3aa: CASSPGLPNTYEQYF
v_gene: TRBV5-1
abundance: -
d_gene: TRBD2
j_gene: TRBJ2-7

CDR3nt: TGTGCCAGCAGGAAGGGACACCAGAACACTGAAGCTTTCTTT
CDR3aa: CASRKGHQNTEAFF
v_gene: TRBV6-1
abundance: -
d_gene: -
j_gene: TRBJ1-1

CDR3nt: TGTGCCAGCAGCTCACAGCGGGAGAGGCAGGGTGAGCAGTTCTTC
CDR3aa: CASSSQRERQGEQFF
v_gene: TRBV5-4
abundance: -
d_gene: TRBD2
j_gene: TRBJ2-1

CDR3nt: TGTGCCAGCAGTGGGGACAGCTCCTACGAGCAGTACTTC
CDR3aa: CASSGDSSYEQYF
v_gene: TRBV2
abundance: -
d_gene: TRBD1
j_gene: TRBJ2-7

CDR3nt: TGTGCCAGCAGTTTTTATCGGACAGCCCCCTACGAGCAGTACTTC
CDR3aa: CASSFYRTAPYEQYF
v_gene: TRBV27
abundance: -
d_gene: -
j_gene: TRBJ2-7

CDR3nt: TGTGCTAGCAGCTATGGGACAGCCAACACCGGGGAGCTGTTTTTT
CDR3aa: CASSYGTANTGELFF
v_gene: TRBV7-7
abundance: -
d_gene: TRBD1
j_gene: TRBJ2-2

CDR3nt: TGTGCCAGCAGGGGAGTGGGAGAGCAGTTCTTC
CDR3aa: CASRGVGEQFF
v_gene: TRBV28
abundance: -
d_gene: -
j_gene: TRBJ2-1

CDR3nt: TGCGCCAGCAGCCAAAGGGATCGGACTAGCGGGAGGACGATTCCGAATGAGCAGTTCTTC
CDR3aa: CASSQRDRTSGRTIPNEQFF
v_gene: TRBV4-3
abundance: -
d_gene: TRBD2
j_gene: TRBJ2-1

CDR3nt: TGCGCCAGCAGCTTTTCAACTAGCGGGCCGGCCGATACGCAGTATTTT
CDR3aa: CASSFSTSGPADTQYF
v_gene: TRBV5-1
abundance: -
d_gene: TRBD2
j_gene: TRBJ2-3

CDR3nt: TGTGCCAGCAGTCCGAGGACATTTAGCAATCAGCCCCAGCATTTT
CDR3aa: CASSPRTFSNQPQHF
v_gene: TRBV27
abundance: once
d_gene: -
j_gene: TRBJ1-5

CDR3nt: TGTGCCAGCAGGGCGGTAGCGGGAGTGGAAGAGACCCAGTACTTC
CDR3aa: CASRAVAGVEETQYF
v_gene: TRBV7-2
abundance: -
d_gene: TRBD2
j_gene: TRBJ2-5

CDR3nt: TGTGCCTGGAGTGTAATAGGGGATCATGGCTACACCTTC
CDR3aa: CAWSVIGDHGYTF
v_gene: TRBV30
abundance: once
d_gene: -
j_gene: TRBJ1-2

CDR3nt: TGTGCCAGTACCATGGGGGGGCCGCGGGGCTACACCTTC
CDR3aa: CASTMGGPRGYTF
v_gene: TRBV19
abundance: few
d_gene: -
j_gene: TRBJ1-2

CDR3nt: TGCGCCAGCAGCCACTCGGACAGGGAAGCGAGTGGCTACACCTTC
CDR3aa: CASSHSDREASGYTF
v_gene: TRBV4-3
abundance: -
d_gene: TRBD1
j_gene: TRBJ1-2

CDR3nt: TGTGCCAGCAGTCTAAGACAGGGAATCAACGAGCAGTACTTC
CDR3aa: CASSLRQGINEQYF
v_gene: TRBV13
abundance: -
d_gene: TRBD1
j_gene: TRBJ2-7

CDR3nt: TGCGCCAGCAGCATCGGAGCGGGAGGTGGAAATGAGCAGTTCTTC
CDR3aa: CASSIGAGGGNEQFF
v_gene: TRBV5-1
abundance: -
d_gene: TRBD2
j_gene: TRBJ2-1

CDR3nt: TGCGCCAGCGGGGACAGGACTCTGGGAAACACCATATATTTT
CDR3aa: CASGDRTLGNTIYF
v_gene: TRBV10-2
abundance: -
d_gene: TRBD1
j_gene: TRBJ1-3

CDR3nt: TGTGCCAGCAGCGACGATGGCAGGGACTACGAGCAGTACTTC
CDR3aa: CASSDDGRDYEQYF
v_gene: TRBV28
abundance: -
d_gene: -
j_gene: TRBJ2-7

CDR3nt: TGTGCCAGCAGTCCCGGAGCAGGGAGGGGGAACACCGGGGAGCTGTTTTTT
CDR3aa: CASSPGAGRGNTGELFF
v_gene: TRBV2
abundance: -
d_gene: TRBD2
j_gene: TRBJ2-2

CDR3nt: TGTGCCAGCAGTGGAGGGGAGCATCAGCCCCAGCATTTT
CDR3aa: CASSGGEHQPQHF
v_gene: TRBV6-6
abundance: -
d_gene: -
j_gene: TRBJ1-5

CDR3nt: TGTGCCTGGAAATACAGGGCGGGCACTGAAGCTTTCTTT
CDR3aa: CAWKYRAGTEAFF
v_gene: TRBV30
abundance: -
d_gene: -
j_gene: TRBJ1-1

CDR3nt: TGTGCCAGCTCACCTGCCGGGAGGGCCCATAATGAGCAGTTCTTC
CDR3aa: CASSPAGRAHNEQFF
v_gene: TRBV18
abundance: -
d_gene: TRBD2
j_gene: TRBJ2-1

CDR3nt: TGTGCCAGCAGCCAGGAGTTACAGGGCTCTACTTTAGGGGAAGGCTACACCTTC
CDR3aa: CASSQELQGSTLGEGYTF
v_gene: TRBV4-2
abundance: -
d_gene: -
j_gene: TRBJ1-2

CDR3nt: TGTGCCAGCAGCTCGCTGGGGAGAGTAGGGACTGAAGCTTTCTTT
CDR3aa: CASSSLGRVGTEAFF
v_gene: TRBV11-2
abundance: few
d_gene: -
j_gene: TRBJ1-1

CDR3nt: TGTGCCAGCAGCGTACAGGGGGTCTATGAGCAGTTCTTC
CDR3aa: CASSVQGVYEQFF
v_gene: TRBV5-5
abundance: -
d_gene: TRBD1
j_gene: TRBJ2-1